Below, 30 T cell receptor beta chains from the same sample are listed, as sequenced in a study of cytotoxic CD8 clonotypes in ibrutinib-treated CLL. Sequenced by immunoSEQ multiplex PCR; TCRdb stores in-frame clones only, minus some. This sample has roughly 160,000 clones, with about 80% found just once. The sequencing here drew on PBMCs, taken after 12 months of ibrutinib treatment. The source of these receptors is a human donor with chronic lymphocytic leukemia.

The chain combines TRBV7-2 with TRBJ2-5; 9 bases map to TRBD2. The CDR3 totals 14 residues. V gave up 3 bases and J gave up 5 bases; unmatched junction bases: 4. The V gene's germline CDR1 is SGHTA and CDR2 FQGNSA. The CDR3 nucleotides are TGTGCCAGCAGCTTTAGCGGGGGACGGGAGACCCAGTACTTC. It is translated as CASSFSGGRETQYF.

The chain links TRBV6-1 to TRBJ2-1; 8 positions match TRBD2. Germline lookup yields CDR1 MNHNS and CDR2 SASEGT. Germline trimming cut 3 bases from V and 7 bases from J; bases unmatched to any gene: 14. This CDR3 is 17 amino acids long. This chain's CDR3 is CASSDRVRAGGINEQFF. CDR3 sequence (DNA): TGTGCCAGCAGTGATCGGGTCCGCGCGGGAGGAATAAATGAGCAGTTCTTC.

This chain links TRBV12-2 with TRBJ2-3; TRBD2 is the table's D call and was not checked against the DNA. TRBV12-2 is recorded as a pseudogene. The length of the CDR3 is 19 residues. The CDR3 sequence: CASPVPSRLAGGFTDTQYF. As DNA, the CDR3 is TGTGCAAGTCCCGTACCCTCTCGACTAGCGGGAGGATTCACAGATACGCAGTATTTT.

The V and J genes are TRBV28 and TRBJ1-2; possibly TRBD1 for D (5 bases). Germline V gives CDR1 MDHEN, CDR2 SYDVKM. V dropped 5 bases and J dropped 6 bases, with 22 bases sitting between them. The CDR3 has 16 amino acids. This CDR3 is CASSTPTAGMHHGYTF. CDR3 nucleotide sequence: TGTGCCAGCAGTACCCCCACAGCAGGGATGCACCATGGCTACACCTTC.

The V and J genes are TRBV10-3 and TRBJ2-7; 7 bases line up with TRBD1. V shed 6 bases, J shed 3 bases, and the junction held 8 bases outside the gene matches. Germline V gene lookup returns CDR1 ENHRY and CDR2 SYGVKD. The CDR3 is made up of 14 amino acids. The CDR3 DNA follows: TGTGCCATCAGGGGATTCCGGGACAGCTACGAGCAGTACTTC. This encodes CAIRGFRDSYEQYF.

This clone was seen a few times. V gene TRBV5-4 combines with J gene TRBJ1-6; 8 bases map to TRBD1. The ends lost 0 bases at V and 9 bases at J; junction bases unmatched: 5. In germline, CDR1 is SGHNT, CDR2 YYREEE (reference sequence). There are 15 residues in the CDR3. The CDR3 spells CASSLVGQDSSPLHF. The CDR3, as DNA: TGTGCCAGCAGCTTGGTGGGACAGGATAGTTCACCCCTCCACTTT.

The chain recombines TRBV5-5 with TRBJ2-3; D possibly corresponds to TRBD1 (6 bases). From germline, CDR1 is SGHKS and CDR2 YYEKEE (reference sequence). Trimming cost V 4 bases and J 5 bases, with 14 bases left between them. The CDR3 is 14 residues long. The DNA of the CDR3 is TGTGCCAGCAGCGCACAGGGCTACGGAGATACGCAGTATTTT. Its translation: CASSAQGYGDTQYF.

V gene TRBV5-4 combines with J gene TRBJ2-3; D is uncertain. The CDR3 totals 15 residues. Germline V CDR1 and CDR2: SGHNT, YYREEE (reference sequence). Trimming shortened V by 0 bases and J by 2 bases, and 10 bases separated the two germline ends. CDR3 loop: CASSLEAAPTDTQYF. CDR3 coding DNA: TGTGCCAGCAGCTTGGAAGCAGCTCCCACAGATACGCAGTATTTT. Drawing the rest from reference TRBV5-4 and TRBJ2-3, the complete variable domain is ETGVTQSPTHLIKTRGQQVTLRCSSQSGHNTVSWYQQALGQGPQFIFQYYREEENGRGNFPPRFSGLQFPNYSSELNVNALELDDSALYLCASSLEAAPTDTQYFGPGTRLTVL.

The chain's CDR3 is CASSPDRGLNYGYTF. The CDR3 DNA reads TGTGCCAGCAGCCCTGACAGGGGCCTGAACTATGGCTACACCTTC. V and J are TRBV5-6 and TRBJ1-2; 8 bases map to TRBD1. The V gene's germline CDR1 is SGHDT and CDR2 YYEEEE. The CDR3 covers 15 residues. J gave up 2 bases and V 4 bases, and 7 bases lay outside the gene matches. Filled out from reference TRBV5-6 and TRBJ1-2, the complete variable domain reads DAGVTQSPTHLIKTRGQQVTLRCSPKSGHDTVSWYQQALGQGPQFIFQYYEEEERQRGNFPDRFSGHQFPNYSSELNVNALLLGDSALYLCASSPDRGLNYGYTFGSGTRLTVV.

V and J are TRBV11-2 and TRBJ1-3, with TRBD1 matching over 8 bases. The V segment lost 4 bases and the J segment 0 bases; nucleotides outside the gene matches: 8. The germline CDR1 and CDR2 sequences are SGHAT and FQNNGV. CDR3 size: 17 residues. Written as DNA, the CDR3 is TGTGCCAGCAGCTCCGGACAGGGACCGGGCTCTGGAAACACCATATATTTT. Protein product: CASSSGQGPGSGNTIYF.

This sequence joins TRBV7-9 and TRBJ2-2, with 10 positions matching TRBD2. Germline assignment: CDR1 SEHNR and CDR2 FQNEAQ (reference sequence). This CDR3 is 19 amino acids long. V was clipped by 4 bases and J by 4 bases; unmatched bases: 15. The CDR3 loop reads CASSSNRPLAGAFTGELFF. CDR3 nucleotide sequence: TGTGCCAGCAGCTCAAACCGGCCCCTAGCGGGGGCCTTCACCGGGGAGCTGTTTTTT.

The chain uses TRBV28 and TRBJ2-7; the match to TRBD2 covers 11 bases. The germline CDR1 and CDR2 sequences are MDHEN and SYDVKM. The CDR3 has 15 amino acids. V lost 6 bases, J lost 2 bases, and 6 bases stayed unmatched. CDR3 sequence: CASSSVLAGAYEQYF. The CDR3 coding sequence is TGTGCCAGCAGCAGTGTACTAGCGGGGGCCTACGAGCAGTACTTC.

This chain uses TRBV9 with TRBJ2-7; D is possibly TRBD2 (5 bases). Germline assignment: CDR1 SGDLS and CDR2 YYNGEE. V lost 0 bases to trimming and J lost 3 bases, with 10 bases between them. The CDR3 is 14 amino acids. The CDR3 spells CASSVGGAGYEQYF. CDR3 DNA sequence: TGTGCCAGCAGCGTAGGGGGAGCAGGCTACGAGCAGTACTTC.

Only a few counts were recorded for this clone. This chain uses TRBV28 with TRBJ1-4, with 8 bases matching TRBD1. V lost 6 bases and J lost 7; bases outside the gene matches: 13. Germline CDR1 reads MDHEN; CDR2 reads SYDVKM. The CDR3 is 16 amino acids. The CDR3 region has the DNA TGTGCCAGCAGCAACCTAAGACAGGGGAGGAGTGAAAAACTGTTTTTT. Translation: CASSNLRQGRSEKLFF.

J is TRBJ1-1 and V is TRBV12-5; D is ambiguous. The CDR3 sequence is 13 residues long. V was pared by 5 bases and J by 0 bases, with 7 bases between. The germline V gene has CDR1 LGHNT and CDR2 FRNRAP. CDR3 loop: CASGPRLNTEAFF. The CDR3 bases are TGTGCTAGTGGTCCAAGACTGAACACTGAAGCTTTCTTT.

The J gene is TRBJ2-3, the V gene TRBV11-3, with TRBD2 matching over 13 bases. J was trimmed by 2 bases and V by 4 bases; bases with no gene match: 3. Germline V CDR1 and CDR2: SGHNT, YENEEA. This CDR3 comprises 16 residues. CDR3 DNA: TGTGCCAGCAGCTCAGGACTAGCGGGGGTCACAGATACGCAGTATTTT. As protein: CASSSGLAGVTDTQYF.

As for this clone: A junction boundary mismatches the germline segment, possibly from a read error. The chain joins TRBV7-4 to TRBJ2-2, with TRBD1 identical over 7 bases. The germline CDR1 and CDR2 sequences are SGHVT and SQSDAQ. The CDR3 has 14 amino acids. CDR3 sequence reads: CDRVWGFRTGELFF. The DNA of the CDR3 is TGCGACAGGGTATGGGGTTTCAGGACCGGGGAGCTGTTTTTT.

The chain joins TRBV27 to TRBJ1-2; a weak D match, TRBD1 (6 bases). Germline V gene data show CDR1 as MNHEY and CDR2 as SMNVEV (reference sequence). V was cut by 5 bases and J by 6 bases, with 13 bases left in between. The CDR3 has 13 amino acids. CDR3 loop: CASSQGTHNGYTF. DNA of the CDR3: TGTGCCAGCAGTCAGGGGACACACAATGGCTACACCTTC.

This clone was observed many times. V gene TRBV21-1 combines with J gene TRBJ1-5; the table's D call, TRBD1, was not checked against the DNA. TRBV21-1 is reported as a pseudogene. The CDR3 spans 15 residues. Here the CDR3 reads CASSKRYRRNQPQHF. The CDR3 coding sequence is TGTGCCAGCAGCAAAAGATACAGAAGGAATCAGCCCCAGCATTTT.

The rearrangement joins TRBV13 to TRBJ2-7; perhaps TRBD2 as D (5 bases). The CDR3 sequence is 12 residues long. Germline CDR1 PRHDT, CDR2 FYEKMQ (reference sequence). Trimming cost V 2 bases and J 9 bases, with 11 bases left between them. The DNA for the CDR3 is TGTGCCAGCAGCTTAAGTCTACGGGGGCAGTACTTC. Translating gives CASSLSLRGQYF.

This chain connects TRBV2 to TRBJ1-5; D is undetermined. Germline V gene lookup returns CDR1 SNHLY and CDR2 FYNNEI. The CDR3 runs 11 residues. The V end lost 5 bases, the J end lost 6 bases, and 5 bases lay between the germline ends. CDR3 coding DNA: TGTGCCAGCAGTATATCTCAGCCCCAGCATTTT. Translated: CASSISQPQHF.

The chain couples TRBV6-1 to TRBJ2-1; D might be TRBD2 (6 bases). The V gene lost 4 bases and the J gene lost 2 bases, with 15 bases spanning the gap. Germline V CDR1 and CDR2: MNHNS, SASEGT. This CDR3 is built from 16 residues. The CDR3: CASSGDRAGTYNEQFF. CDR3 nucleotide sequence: TGTGCCAGCAGTGGGGACCGGGCGGGAACCTACAATGAGCAGTTCTTC.

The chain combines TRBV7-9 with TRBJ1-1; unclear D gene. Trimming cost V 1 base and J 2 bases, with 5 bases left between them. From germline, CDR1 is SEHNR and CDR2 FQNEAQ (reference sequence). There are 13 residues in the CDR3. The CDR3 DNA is TGTGCCAGCAGCTTAGATCTAAACACTGAAGCTTTCTTT. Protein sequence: CASSLDLNTEAFF.

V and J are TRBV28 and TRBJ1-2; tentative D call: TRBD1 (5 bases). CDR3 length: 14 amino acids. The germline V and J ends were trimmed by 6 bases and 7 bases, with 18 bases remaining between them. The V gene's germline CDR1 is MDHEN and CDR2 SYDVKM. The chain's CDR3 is CASSSLPGTRGYTF. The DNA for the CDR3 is TGTGCCAGCAGCTCCCTCCCAGGGACTCGTGGCTACACCTTC.

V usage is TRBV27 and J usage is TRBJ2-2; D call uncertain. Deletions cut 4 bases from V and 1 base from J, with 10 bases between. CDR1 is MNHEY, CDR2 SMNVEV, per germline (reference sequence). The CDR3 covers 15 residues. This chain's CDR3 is CASSSRLQNTGELFF. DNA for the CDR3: TGTGCCAGCAGTTCCCGGCTACAGAACACCGGGGAGCTGTTTTTT.

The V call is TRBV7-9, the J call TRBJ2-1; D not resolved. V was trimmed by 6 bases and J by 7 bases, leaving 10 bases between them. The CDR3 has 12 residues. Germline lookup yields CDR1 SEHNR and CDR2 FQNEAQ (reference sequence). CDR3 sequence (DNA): TGTGCCAGCAGTCCACCCCGGAATGAGCAGTTCTTC. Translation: CASSPPRNEQFF.

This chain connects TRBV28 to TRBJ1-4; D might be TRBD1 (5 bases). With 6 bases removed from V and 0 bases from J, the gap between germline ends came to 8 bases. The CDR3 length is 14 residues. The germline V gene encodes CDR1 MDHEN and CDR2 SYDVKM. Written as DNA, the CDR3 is TGTGCCAGCAGGGGGCGTGCAACTAATGAAAAACTGTTTTTT. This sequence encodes CASRGRATNEKLFF. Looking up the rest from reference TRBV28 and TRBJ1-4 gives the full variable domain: DVKVTQSSRYLVKRTGEKVFLECVQDMDHENMFWYRQDPGLGLRLIYFSYDVKMKEKGDIPEGYSVSREKKERFSLILESASTNQTSMYLCASRGRATNEKLFFGSGTQLSVL.

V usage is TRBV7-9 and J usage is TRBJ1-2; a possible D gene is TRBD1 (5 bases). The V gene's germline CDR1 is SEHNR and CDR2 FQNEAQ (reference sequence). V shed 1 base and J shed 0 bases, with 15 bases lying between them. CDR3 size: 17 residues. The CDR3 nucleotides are TGTGCCAGCAGCTTAGATGGGGCCCGGACCACTAACTATGGCTACACCTTC. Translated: CASSLDGARTTNYGYTF. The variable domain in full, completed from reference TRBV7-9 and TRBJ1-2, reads DTGVSQNPRHKITKRGQNVTFRCDPISEHNRLYWYRQTLGQGPEFLTYFQNEAQLEKSRLLSDRFSAERPKGSFSTLEIQRTEQGDSAMYLCASSLDGARTTNYGYTFGSGTRLTVV.

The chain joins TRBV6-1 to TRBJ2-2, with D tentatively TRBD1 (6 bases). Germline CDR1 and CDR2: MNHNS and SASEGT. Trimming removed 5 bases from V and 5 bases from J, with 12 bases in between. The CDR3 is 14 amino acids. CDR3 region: CASSPRGGTGELFF. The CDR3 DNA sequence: TGTGCCAGCAGTCCCAGGGGCGGTACCGGGGAGCTGTTTTTT.

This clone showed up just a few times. CDR3 sequence reads: CATSRDLERNIQYF. The CDR3 DNA is TGTGCCACCAGCAGAGATCTAGAACGGAACATTCAGTACTTC. V usage is TRBV15 and J usage is TRBJ2-4; D not certain. Germline values: CDR1 LNHNV, CDR2 YYDKDF (reference sequence). Trimming removed 0 bases at V and 7 bases at J, with 10 bases between. CDR3 length: 14 amino acids.